Following are 6 T cell receptor beta chains from one sample sequenced in a study of T cell changes during pregnancy in multiple sclerosis. Clones were sequenced by immunoSEQ multiplex PCR, and TCRdb holds only the in-frame ones, with some missing. Of approximately 85,000 clones listed, approximately 90% are singletons. The sequences come from peripheral blood, collected in the first trimester of pregnancy. Receptors originate from a female donor with multiple sclerosis, enrolled in a pregnancy study.

This clone occurred a few times. The J gene is TRBJ1-2, the V gene TRBV7-9, with a possible D match to TRBD1 (6 bases). The length of the CDR3 is 16 residues. Trimming removed 0 bases from V and 4 bases from J, with 15 bases in between. Germline V gene sequence: CDR1 SEHNR, CDR2 FQNEAQ (reference sequence). CDR3: CASSLALQGSSYGYTF. The CDR3, as DNA: TGTGCCAGCAGCTTAGCGCTCCAGGGGTCTTCCTATGGCTACACCTTC.

The chain recombines TRBV15 with TRBJ2-7; TRBD1 agrees at 7 bases. J lost 5 bases, V lost 6 bases, and 4 bases had no gene match. The length of the CDR3 is 12 residues. Germline V gene lookup returns CDR1 LNHNV and CDR2 YYDKDF (reference sequence). This CDR3 is CATRSDRDEQYF. Written as DNA, the CDR3 is TGTGCCACCAGGAGCGACAGGGACGAGCAGTACTTC. Supplemented by reference TRBV15 and TRBJ2-7, the full variable domain reads DAMVIQNPRYQVTQFGKPVTLSCSQTLNHNVMYWYQQKSSQAPKLLFHYYDKDFNNEADTPDNFQSRRPNTSFCFLDIRSPGLGDTAMYLCATRSDRDEQYFGPGTRLTVT.

The J gene is TRBJ1-6, the V gene TRBV19; D unclear. CDR1 LNHDA and CDR2 SQIVND come from the germline V gene (reference sequence). The germline V and J ends were trimmed by 1 base and 9 bases, with 13 bases remaining between them. This CDR3 has 15 residues. DNA of the CDR3: TGTGCCAGTAGTATAGGTGCCCGGGATGGTTCACCCCTCCACTTT. It yields the protein CASSIGARDGSPLHF.

This chain connects TRBV18 to TRBJ2-7; 9 bases are shared with TRBD1. The CDR3 loop spans 15 amino acids. J lost 1 base, V lost 3 bases, and 4 bases had no gene match. From germline, CDR1 is KGHSH and CDR2 LQKENI. CDR3 DNA: TGTGCCAGCTCACCCTATGACAGGGGGTCCTACGAGCAGTACTTC. Its translation: CASSPYDRGSYEQYF.

The chain is built from TRBV5-4 and TRBJ2-3, with 8 bases identical to TRBD2. The CDR3 is made up of 13 amino acids. J was trimmed by 6 bases and V by 4 bases; bases with no gene match: 4. The germline CDR1 and CDR2 sequences are SGHNT and YYREEE (reference sequence). The CDR3 region is CASSIGLADTQYF. The CDR3 DNA reads as TGTGCCAGCAGCATAGGACTAGCCGATACGCAGTATTTT. Supplemented by reference TRBV5-4 and TRBJ2-3, the full variable domain reads ETGVTQSPTHLIKTRGQQVTLRCSSQSGHNTVSWYQQALGQGPQFIFQYYREEENGRGNFPPRFSGLQFPNYSSELNVNALELDDSALYLCASSIGLADTQYFGPGTRLTVL.

The chain has TRBV4-2 and TRBJ2-7; 10 nucleotides agree with TRBD1. CDR1 is LGHNA, CDR2 YNFKEQ, per germline. The trim removed 3 bases at V and 0 bases at J, leaving 2 bases unmatched. There are 15 residues in the CDR3. The CDR3 region is CASSQRTGGSYEQYF. The CDR3 DNA follows: TGTGCCAGCAGCCAGAGGACAGGGGGCTCCTACGAGCAGTACTTC.